Listed below are T cell receptor beta chains from one sample, sequenced in a study of T cell responses to AZD1222 COVID-19 vaccine. Only in-frame clones appear in the TCRdb table, and some are missing; sequencing was by immunoSEQ multiplex PCR. In total, the table holds more than 110,000 clones. The sequencing sample was made of peripheral blood. Receptor source: an adult in good health. Each CDR3 is given with its conserved first and last residue. Each record gives: V gene, J gene, D gene, CDR3 DNA, CDR3 protein. D genes are given only for firm matches.

>TRBV6-5|TRBJ2-5|TRBD1
TGTGCCAGTCTGCCGGACGGGACAGATTTGGAGACCCAGTACTTC
CASLPDGTDLETQYF
>TRBV2|TRBJ2-2|-
TGTGCCAGCAAACGTGAGACCAACACCGGGGAGCTGTTTTTT
CASKRETNTGELFF
>TRBV21-1|TRBJ2-6|-
TGTGCCAGCAGCAAAGTCAAGGGACCTGGGGCCAACGTCCTGACTTTC
CASSKVKGPGANVLTF
>TRBV11-2|TRBJ2-5|TRBD2
TGTGCCAGCAGCCCGCGGTGGGGGGGAGTAGAGACCCAGTACTTC
CASSPRWGGVETQYF
>TRBV6-5|TRBJ1-2|-
TGTGCCAGCACTTCCCTAGGGGTGCACGGCTACACCTTC
CASTSLGVHGYTF
>TRBV18|TRBJ1-1|-
TGTGCCAGCTCACCACGCCTCTCGCAGGCCGGGAACACTGAAGCTTTCTTT
CASSPRLSQAGNTEAFF
>TRBV15|TRBJ2-7|-
TGTGCCACCAGCAAAGGAGGGTTCTCCTACGAGCAGTACTTC
CATSKGGFSYEQYF
>TRBV9|TRBJ2-1|-
TGTGCCAGCAGCGTAGATAGTGAGCAGTTCTTC
CASSVDSEQFF
>TRBV20-1|TRBJ2-1|-
TGCAGTGCCCCCATGGCCAATGAGCAGTTCTTC
CSAPMANEQFF
>TRBV5-4|TRBJ1-1|-
TGTGCCAGCAGCAATCCGGGACAGAACACTGAAGCTTTCTTT
CASSNPGQNTEAFF
>TRBV19|TRBJ1-2|-
TGTGCCAGTAGTAACCGCACTAAAAGGCATGGCTACACCTTC
CASSNRTKRHGYTF
>TRBV6-5|TRBJ2-2|-
TGTGCCAGCAGAATGGGGGGGGCGATGAGCGGGGAGCTGTTTTTT
CASRMGGAMSGELFF
>TRBV11-2|TRBJ1-3|-
TGTGCCAGCAGCCTAAGCGGGATTTCTGGAAACACCATATATTTT
CASSLSGISGNTIYF
>TRBV7-8|TRBJ2-5|-
TGTGCCAGCAGCTTAGTGGAGACCCAGTACTTC
CASSLVETQYF
>TRBV6-5|TRBJ2-1|TRBD1
TGTGCCACCAGCCGGGACAGGGCTTTTGATGAGCAGTTCTTC
CATSRDRAFDEQFF
>TRBV6-5|TRBJ2-1|-
TGTGCCAGCAGTCGGGGGACTCCATGGGGGAATGAGCAGTTCTTC
CASSRGTPWGNEQFF
>TRBV6-2/TRBV6-3|TRBJ1-5|-
TGTGCCAGCAGCCGTGACAGTTCTAAACAGCATTTT
CASSRDSSKQHF
>TRBV3-1/TRBV3-2|TRBJ2-5|TRBD2
TGTGCCAGCAGCCAAGATGACCTAGCGGGGGGGAGCCCCACTGGAGAGACCCAGTACTTC
CASSQDDLAGGSPTGETQYF
>TRBV6-6|TRBJ1-1|-
TGTGCCAGCAGTTACTACACTGAAGCTTTCTTT
CASSYYTEAFF
>TRBV6-5|TRBJ2-7|-
TGTGCCAGCTCGGAGAGATTCTACGAGCAGTACTTC
CASSERFYEQYF
>TRBV6-2/TRBV6-3|TRBJ1-2|-
TGTGCCAGCAGTTACTCATGGAGGAGCTCTAACTATGGCTACACCTTC
CASSYSWRSSNYGYTF
>TRBV18|TRBJ1-6|-
TGTGCCAGCTCACCCAGGGCACTAGGTGGGACCGGGTCACCCCTCCACTTT
CASSPRALGGTGSPLHF
>TRBV4-1|TRBJ1-2|-
TGCGCCAGCAGCCAATTAACTTCGGGCAGCCAGGCTAACTATGGCTACACCTTC
CASSQLTSGSQANYGYTF
>TRBV19|TRBJ1-4|-
TGTGCCAGTTCTTTCGACAGCGCAACTAATGAAAAACTGTTTTTT
CASSFDSATNEKLFF
>TRBV5-4|TRBJ1-2|TRBD1
TGTGCCAGCAGCTTGCAGGGGGCTTATGGCTACACCTTC
CASSLQGAYGYTF
>TRBV6-5|TRBJ1-3|-
TGTGCCAGCAGCCCCCTCATGACCTCTGGAAACACCATATATTTT
CASSPLMTSGNTIYF
>TRBV29-1|TRBJ2-3|-
TGCAGCTCGACCCAAGGACTGGACTCTTTCACAGATACGCAGTATTTT
CSSTQGLDSFTDTQYF
>TRBV25-1|TRBJ2-7|-
TGTGCCAGCAGTGAACCAGGGTACTCCTACGAGCAGTACTTC
CASSEPGYSYEQYF
>TRBV18|TRBJ1-1|TRBD1
TGTGCCAGCTCACCTCTAGTAGGAGGGGGCGCTTCGGGGAACACTGAAGCTTTCTTT
CASSPLVGGGASGNTEAFF
>TRBV3-1/TRBV3-2|TRBJ2-2|-
TGTGCCAGCAGCCAAGCTTACGGGGAGCTGTTTTTT
CASSQAYGELFF
>TRBV2|TRBJ1-5|TRBD1
TGTGCCAGCAGTATTGACAGGGGGGGCAATCAGCCCCAGCATTTT
CASSIDRGGNQPQHF
>TRBV3-1/TRBV3-2|TRBJ1-5|-
TGTGCCAGCAGCCATTCAAGGACAACGGTGGGTCAGCCCCAGCATTTT
CASSHSRTTVGQPQHF
>TRBV7-9|TRBJ2-2|TRBD2
TGTGCCAGCAGCTTAGTATGGACTAGCGGGGGGAACACCGGGGAGCTGTTTTTT
CASSLVWTSGGNTGELFF
>TRBV6-5|TRBJ1-1|-
TGTGCCAGCAGCCCGGGACGGGTTAACACTGAAGCTTTCTTT
CASSPGRVNTEAFF
>TRBV18|TRBJ2-2|TRBD2
TGTGCCAGCTCACCACCCCTTAGCGGGGTTGCCGGGGAGCTGTTTTTT
CASSPPLSGVAGELFF
>TRBV28|TRBJ1-1|-
TGTGCCAGCAGTTTCGGGCAGGCGAACACTGAAGCTTTCTTT
CASSFGQANTEAFF
>TRBV15|TRBJ2-7|-
TGTGCCACCAGCAGAGATGTCCCTTACGAGCAGTACTTC
CATSRDVPYEQYF
>TRBV3-1/TRBV3-2|TRBJ2-5|TRBD2
TGTGCCAGCAGCCGAAGCGGGGGCCTACAAGAGACCCAGTACTTC
CASSRSGGLQETQYF
>TRBV11-2|TRBJ2-3|-
TGTGCCAGCAGCCCCATCACAGATACGCAGTATTTT
CASSPITDTQYF
>TRBV6-5|TRBJ1-2|-
TGTGCCAGCAGTTACGACAGATATGGCTACACCTTC
CASSYDRYGYTF
>TRBV7-2|TRBJ2-3|TRBD1
TGTGCCAGCAGCTTGAACGGACAGGGGGTAACAGATACGCAGTATTTT
CASSLNGQGVTDTQYF
>TRBV5-4|TRBJ2-7|TRBD1
TGTGCCAGCAGCTTGGGACAGGGGGGCTACGAGCAGTACTTC
CASSLGQGGYEQYF
>TRBV2|TRBJ1-6|-
TGTGCCAGCAGACGGGACGGAGAGGCGTCCCTCCACTTT
CASRRDGEASLHF
>TRBV11-3|TRBJ2-3|-
TGTGCCAGCAGCTTAGACGCAGGAACTAGCACAGATACGCAGTATTTT
CASSLDAGTSTDTQYF
>TRBV27|TRBJ2-3|-
TGTGCCAGCAGTTCCGGCGGGTGGGGGGCGGATACGCAGTATTTT
CASSSGGWGADTQYF
>TRBV9|TRBJ1-2|TRBD1
TGTGCCAGCAGCGATCAACCGGGACAGGTCTATGGCTACACCTTC
CASSDQPGQVYGYTF
>TRBV10-3|TRBJ1-2|-
TGTGCCATCAGTGATCAGGGCTACGGCTACACCTTC
CAISDQGYGYTF
>TRBV12-3/TRBV12-4|TRBJ2-1|-
TGTGCCAGCAAACCCGGGGACTACAATGAGCAGTTCTTC
CASKPGDYNEQFF
>TRBV19|TRBJ2-4|-
TGTGCCAGTAGGCCTTATTCGGCAGGGGTTGGAGGGAGGCCTGCAAACATTCAGTACTTC
CASRPYSAGVGGRPANIQYF
>TRBV3-1/TRBV3-2|TRBJ1-1|TRBD1
TGTGCCAGCAGCCAATCTCTTCGAGACGACAGGGTGGCTTTCTTT
CASSQSLRDDRVAFF
>TRBV5-6|TRBJ2-2|TRBD1
TGTGCCAGCAGCTACGGGGACAGGGGCTACACCGGGGAGCTGTTTTTT
CASSYGDRGYTGELFF
>TRBV5-1|TRBJ1-1|-
TGCGCCAGCAGCTTGGTAGGCAGAGGCCACACTGAAGCTTTCTTT
CASSLVGRGHTEAFF
>TRBV12-3/TRBV12-4|TRBJ1-3|-
TGTGCCAGCAGAGTGGGCCTGCCGAACACCATATATTTT
CASRVGLPNTIYF
>TRBV19|TRBJ1-1|TRBD1
TGTGCCAGCACCCAACAGGGGACAAGAGCTTTCTTT
CASTQQGTRAFF
>TRBV5-1|TRBJ2-1|-
TGCGCCAGCAGTCGGTTCCAGGGGACCTACAATGAGCAGTTCTTC
CASSRFQGTYNEQFF
>TRBV5-1|TRBJ2-3|-
TGCGCCAGCAGCTTGGTGTCTGGACTTAGCACAGATACGCAGTATTTT
CASSLVSGLSTDTQYF
>TRBV19|TRBJ1-5|-
TGTGCCAGTAGTGGGGGATGGGGGGACCCTGGTAATAGCAATCAGCCCCAGCATTTT
CASSGGWGDPGNSNQPQHF